This T cell receptor (beta chain) stems from a study of beta chain features in type 1 diabetes. The V gene's germline CDR1 is SEHNR and CDR2 FQNEAQ (reference sequence). Trimming left V 1 base short and J 6 bases short, with 4 bases between. This CDR3 is built from 12 residues. What was sequenced were expressed TCRB transcripts, since all of the isolated RNA had been reverse transcribed. Profiled with immunoSEQ multiplex PCR; TCRdb holds only in-frame clones, not every one. The table shows 130,000 to 150,000 clones, with 8% to 13% occurring only once. The table lists this clone with a few counts. The rearrangement links TRBV7-9 to TRBJ2-1; D not certain. The specimen was naive CD4+ T cells from blood. The receptor comes from a man between 18 and 35 years old in good health. As DNA, the CDR3 is TGTGCCAGCAGCTTAGTCCTCAATGAGCAGTTCTTC. Translating it yields CASSLVLNEQFF.